Given below is one T cell receptor beta chain in context. Its antigen remains unidentified. The protocol was immunoSEQ multiplex PCR, while the TCRdb copy is restricted to in-frame clones and leaves out a portion. The repertoire holds 25,000 to 40,000 clones, with roughly 86% as singletons. This sample stems from a study of a mutant IDH1 vaccine in newly diagnosed glioma. Time point given: week 35, safety follow-up. Every vaccine dose comprised 300 ug of mutant IDH1 20-mer peptide plus topical imiquimod. Findings of the study overall: Alterations occurring in top peripheral T cell clonotypes seemed unrelated to pseudoprogression.

This CDR3 comprises 17 residues. Trimming took off 1 base at V and 0 bases at J, with 13 bases between the two ends. The germline gives CDR1 LNHDA, CDR2 SQIVND (reference sequence). This specimen was PBMCs, taken from a glioma patient whose treatment included an IDH1 peptide vaccine. This receptor was obtained from a man younger than 40 with glioma. J is TRBJ1-5 and V is TRBV19, with a possible D match to TRBD1 (6 bases). The CDR3 DNA is TGTGCCAGTAGTATAGTTTCTCGCAGGGGTAGCAATCAGCCCCAGCATTTT. Protein sequence: CASSIVSRRGSNQPQHF. The full variable domain, with the rest looked up from reference TRBV19 and TRBJ1-5, is DGGITQSPKYLFRKEGQNVTLSCEQNLNHDAMYWYRQDPGQGLRLIYYSQIVNDFQKGDIAEGYSVSREKKESFPLTVTSAQKNPTAFYLCASSIVSRRGSNQPQHFGDGTRLSIL.